These T cell receptor beta chains were read from a single sample in a study of breast tumors, draining lymph nodes, adjacent tissues. TCRdb called the multiplex PCR reads again in MiXCR, with one record for every CDR3 protein. Of about 53,000 distinct CDR3 sequences in the sample, over 40% were seen once. What was sequenced was breast tumor tissue. All receptors derive from a female donor with breast cancer. Some clones in this sample may be carry-over from other donors' samples. Each CDR3 is given with its conserved first and last residue. Each record gives: clone size, CDR3 length, J gene, D gene, V gene, CDR3 DNA, CDR3 protein. The D gene is left open where the match is weak. Where a row states a size, it is once, few, many or the class of an expanded clone; other rows omit it.

size: many; length: 17; J: TRBJ1-5; D: TRBD1; V: TRBV10-3; DNA: TGTGCCGCCACCCGGGACAGAGACGTTAAGAGCAATCAGCCCCAGCATTTT; CDR3: CAATRDRDVKSNQPQHF
size: many; length: 13; J: TRBJ1-4; D: .; V: TRBV5-1; DNA: TGCGCCAGCAGCCCAGACAAGAATGAAAACCTGTTTTTT; CDR3: CASSPDKNENLFF
size: many; length: 11; J: TRBJ1-1; D: TRBD1; V: TRBV29-1; DNA: TGCAGCGGCAGGGGGTACACTGAAGCTTTCTTT; CDR3: CSGRGYTEAFF
size: many; length: 18; J: TRBJ2-3; D: .; V: TRBV11-1; DNA: TGTGCCAGCAGCTTAGCAGTTCCCGGGACGTACTTGACAGATACGCAGTATTTT; CDR3: CASSLAVPGTYLTDTQYF
size: .; length: 15; J: TRBJ1-4; D: .; V: TRBV5-1; DNA: TGCGCCAGCAGCTTGATGACAGGACGAAATGAAAAACTGTTTTTT; CDR3: CASSLMTGRNEKLFF
size: .; length: 16; J: TRBJ1-2; D: .; V: TRBV5-4; DNA: TGTGCCAGCAGCTGGGACGGGGATGGAGCTAACTATGGCTACACCTTC; CDR3: CASSWDGDGANYGYTF
size: many; length: 13; J: TRBJ2-7; D: TRBD2; V: TRBV20-1; DNA: TGCAGTGCTCGTCCGGGGGGGGACTACGAGCAGTACTTC; CDR3: CSARPGGDYEQYF
size: many; length: 12; J: TRBJ2-2; D: .; V: TRBV11-3; DNA: TGTGCCAGCAGCTCCCGTATCGAAGGACTGTTTTTT; CDR3: CASSSRIEGLFF
size: .; length: 14; J: TRBJ1-3; D: .; V: TRBV10-3; DNA: TGTGCCATCAGCCAGGACAAAGTCGGAAACACCATATATTTT; CDR3: CAISQDKVGNTIYF
size: few; length: 13; J: TRBJ2-6; D: .; V: TRBV10-3; DNA: TGTGCCATCAGGACAGGACCAGCCAACGTCCTGACTTTC; CDR3: CAIRTGPANVLTF
size: few; length: 16; J: TRBJ2-7; D: TRBD1; V: TRBV6-2/TRBV6-3; DNA: TGTGCCAGCAGTCACGCCGCCGGACAGGCTACCTACGAGCAGTACTTC; CDR3: CASSHAAGQATYEQYF
size: many; length: 11; J: TRBJ2-7; D: .; V: TRBV6-1; DNA: TGTGCCAGCAAAACAGCCTACGAGCAGTACTTC; CDR3: CASKTAYEQYF
size: .; length: 15; J: TRBJ2-7; D: .; V: TRBV7-2; DNA: TGTGCCAGCAGCTTAGAGGGGGGCAGTCCCTACGAGCAGTACTTC; CDR3: CASSLEGGSPYEQYF
size: many; length: 15; J: TRBJ2-1; D: .; V: TRBV7-9; DNA: TGTGCCAGCAGCCCCCCAGGGAACTCCTACAATGAGCAGTTCTTC; CDR3: CASSPPGNSYNEQFF
size: many; length: 17; J: TRBJ1-2; D: .; V: TRBV4-3; DNA: TGCGCCAGCAGCCAAGGCGCAGGTAGGGTCACTGAATATGGCTACACCTTC; CDR3: CASSQGAGRVTEYGYTF
size: .; length: 17; J: TRBJ2-5; D: TRBD1; V: TRBV4-3; DNA: TGCGCCAGCAGCCAAGATCCCCCGACAGGGGGAGAAGAGACCCAGTACTTC; CDR3: CASSQDPPTGGEETQYF
size: many; length: 17; J: TRBJ2-1; D: .; V: TRBV3-1; DNA: TGTGCCAGCAGCCAAGAACCGACGTCGAGCTCCTACAATGAGCAGTTCTTC; CDR3: CASSQEPTSSSYNEQFF
size: many; length: 14; J: TRBJ2-1; D: .; V: TRBV7-3; DNA: TGTGCCAGCGGGAGGGGGGGCCCCTACAATGAGCAGTTCTTC; CDR3: CASGRGGPYNEQFF
size: few; length: 17; J: TRBJ2-3; D: TRBD2; V: TRBV28; DNA: TGTGCCAGCAGTTTATATGGACTAGCGGGAGTTCAAGATACGCAGTATTTT; CDR3: CASSLYGLAGVQDTQYF
size: once; length: 13; J: TRBJ2-5; D: TRBD1; V: TRBV24-1; DNA: TGTGCCACCACAGGGGGTTTTGGAGAGACCCAGTACTTC; CDR3: CATTGGFGETQYF
size: .; length: 15; J: TRBJ2-5; D: TRBD2; V: TRBV10-3; DNA: TGTGCCATAAGCGAACTAGCGGGAGGAGGGGAGACCCAGTACTTC; CDR3: CAISELAGGGETQYF
size: few; length: 13; J: TRBJ1-1; D: .; V: TRBV3-1; DNA: TGTGCCAGCAGCCTAGAGAGAGGCACTGAAGCTTTCTTT; CDR3: CASSLERGTEAFF
size: once; length: 11; J: TRBJ2-7; D: TRBD2; V: TRBV2; DNA: TGTGCAACTAGCGGGAGATCCGAGCAGTACTTC; CDR3: CATSGRSEQYF
size: many; length: 15; J: TRBJ2-5; D: .; V: TRBV6-2/TRBV6-3; DNA: TGTGCCAGCAGCCGGGCCCCGAGGGTTGGAGAGACCCAGTACTTC; CDR3: CASSRAPRVGETQYF